These 7 T cell receptor beta chains came from one sample sequenced in a study of blood T cell repertoires in COVID-19. TCRdb keeps only in-frame clones here, not all; method: immunoSEQ multiplex PCR. The data contain 140,000 to 150,000 clones, over 75% of them singletons. Material: peripheral blood. Source of these receptors: an older woman with active COVID-19.

The chain couples TRBV7-2 to TRBJ2-2, with 10 positions matching TRBD2. In germline, CDR1 is SGHTA, CDR2 FQGNSA. With V trimmed by 5 bases and J by 6 bases, 6 bases remained unmatched. This CDR3 has 15 residues. The CDR3 reads CASSALAGAPGELFF. The CDR3, as DNA: TGTGCCAGCAGCGCCCTAGCGGGAGCCCCCGGGGAGCTGTTTTTT.

The chain carries TRBV2 and TRBJ1-3, with D maybe TRBD1 (6 bases). The germline gives CDR1 SNHLY, CDR2 FYNNEI. The CDR3 runs 15 residues. V was shortened by 4 bases and J by 0 bases, with 10 bases between the two germline ends. The CDR3 DNA sequence: TGTGCCAGCAGTGTGACAGGACTCTCTGGAAACACCATATATTTT. It is translated as CASSVTGLSGNTIYF.

The chain recombines TRBV7-9 with TRBJ2-1; D is possibly TRBD2 (5 bases). In germline, CDR1 is SEHNR, CDR2 FQNEAQ (reference sequence). Trimming removed 2 bases from V and 8 bases from J, with 16 bases in between. The CDR3 is made up of 15 amino acids. CDR3 region: CASSLRLTTGDEQFF. CDR3 DNA: TGTGCCAGCAGCTTAAGGCTGACTACGGGCGATGAGCAGTTCTTC. The full variable domain, its missing parts supplied by reference TRBV7-9 and TRBJ2-1, is DTGVSQNPRHKITKRGQNVTFRCDPISEHNRLYWYRQTLGQGPEFLTYFQNEAQLEKSRLLSDRFSAERPKGSFSTLEIQRTEQGDSAMYLCASSLRLTTGDEQFFGPGTRLTVL.

The chain combines TRBV27 with TRBJ1-2; no definite D call. The CDR3 totals 13 residues. Germline V gene lookup returns CDR1 MNHEY and CDR2 SMNVEV (reference sequence). Trimming stripped 4 bases from V and 4 bases from J, with 10 bases between. The CDR3 reads CASSSLSGYGYTF. The CDR3 region has the DNA TGTGCCAGCAGTTCATTAAGCGGCTATGGCTACACCTTC.

The chain combines TRBV5-1 with TRBJ2-2; the D gene is possibly TRBD2 (5 bases). V was pared by 4 bases and J by 4 bases, with 11 bases between. CDR1 and CDR2 from the germline V gene are SGHRS and YFSETQ. The CDR3 is made up of 14 amino acids. The CDR3 loop is CASSRLGGTGELFF. In DNA form, the CDR3 reads TGCGCCAGCAGCCGACTTGGAGGCACCGGGGAGCTGTTTTTT.

This chain uses TRBV5-6 with TRBJ2-7; tentatively, D is TRBD1 (5 bases). The CDR3 extends over 15 amino acids. Germline CDR1 reads SGHDT; CDR2 reads YYEEEE. Trimming shortened V by 1 base and J by 3 bases, and 14 bases separated the two germline ends. The CDR3, as DNA: TGTGCCAGCAGCTTGTCAGGGAATAGTGTCTACGAGCAGTACTTC. Encoded protein: CASSLSGNSVYEQYF.

The rearrangement links TRBV4-3 to TRBJ1-1, with D perhaps matching TRBD1 (5 bases). This CDR3 spans 15 amino acids. Trimming cost V 1 base and J 0 bases, with 9 bases left between them. The germline CDR1 and CDR2 sequences are LGHNA and YSLEER. The DNA of the CDR3 is TGCGCCAGCAGCCAAGCGACAGATATGAACACTGAAGCTTTCTTT. Protein: CASSQATDMNTEAFF.